This T cell receptor beta chain was sequenced in a study of cytomegalovirus exposure and HLA in healthy donors. The germline V gene encodes CDR1 SGHVS and CDR2 FNYEAQ. V was shortened by 2 bases and J by 0 bases, with 11 bases between the two germline ends. The CDR3 spans 16 residues. Here immunoSEQ multiplex PCR was the method, and the copy in TCRdb shows in-frame clones only, minus some. This sample yields 100,000 to 120,000 clones, of which 70% to 90% are seen a single time; roughly 1.4% belongs to the top ten. The rearrangement uses TRBV7-6 and TRBJ1-3; D is uncertain. The sequence was collected from a woman in her 30s in good health and CMV-seropositive. Sequencing was performed on PBMCs. CDR3 DNA sequence: TGTGCCAGCAGCTTATCCCCCCAGGTCTCTGGAAACACCATATATTTT. Translation: CASSLSPQVSGNTIYF.